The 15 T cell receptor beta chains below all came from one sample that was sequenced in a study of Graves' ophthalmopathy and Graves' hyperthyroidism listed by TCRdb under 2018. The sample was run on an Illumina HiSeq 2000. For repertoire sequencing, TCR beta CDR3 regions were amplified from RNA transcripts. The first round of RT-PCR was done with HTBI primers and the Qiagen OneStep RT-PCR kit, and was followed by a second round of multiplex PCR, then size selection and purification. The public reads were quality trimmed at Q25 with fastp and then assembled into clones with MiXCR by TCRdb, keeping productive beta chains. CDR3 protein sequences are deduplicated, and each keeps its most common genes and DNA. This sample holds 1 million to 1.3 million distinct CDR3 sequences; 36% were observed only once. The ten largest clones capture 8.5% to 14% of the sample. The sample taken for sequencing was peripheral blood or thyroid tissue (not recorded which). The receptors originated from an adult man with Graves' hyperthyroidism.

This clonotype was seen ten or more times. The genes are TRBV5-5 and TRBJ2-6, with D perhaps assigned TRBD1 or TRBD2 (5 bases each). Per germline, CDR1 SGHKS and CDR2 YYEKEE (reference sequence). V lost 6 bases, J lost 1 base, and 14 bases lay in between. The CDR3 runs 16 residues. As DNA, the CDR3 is TGTGCCAGCACCGGGACGGGGAGATCTGGGGCCAACGTCCTGACTTTC. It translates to CASTGTGRSGANVLTF.

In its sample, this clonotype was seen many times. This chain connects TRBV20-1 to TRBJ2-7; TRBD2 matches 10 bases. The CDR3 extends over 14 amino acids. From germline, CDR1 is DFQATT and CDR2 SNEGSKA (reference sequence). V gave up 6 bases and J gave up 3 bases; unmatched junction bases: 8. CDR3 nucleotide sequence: TGCAGTGCCGACTTGGGACTAGCGTACTACGAGCAGTACTTC. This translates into CSADLGLAYYEQYF.

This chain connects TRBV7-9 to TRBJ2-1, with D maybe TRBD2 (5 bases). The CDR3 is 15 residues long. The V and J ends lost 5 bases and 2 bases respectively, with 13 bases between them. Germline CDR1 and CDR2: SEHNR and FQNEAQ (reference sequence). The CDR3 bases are TGTGCCAGCAGCCCCGCGAGCGGTACCTACAATGAGCAGTTCTTC. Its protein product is CASSPASGTYNEQFF.

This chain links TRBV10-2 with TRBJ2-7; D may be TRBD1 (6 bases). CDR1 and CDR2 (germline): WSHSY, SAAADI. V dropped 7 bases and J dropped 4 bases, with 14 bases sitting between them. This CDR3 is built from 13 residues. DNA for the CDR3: TGCGCCAGCATGACAGGACTGGGTTACGAGCAGTACTTC. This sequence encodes CASMTGLGYEQYF.

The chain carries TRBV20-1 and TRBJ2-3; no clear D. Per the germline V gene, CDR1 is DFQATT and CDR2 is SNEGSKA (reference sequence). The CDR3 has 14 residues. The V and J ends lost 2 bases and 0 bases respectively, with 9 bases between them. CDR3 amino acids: CSARSPRSTDTQYF. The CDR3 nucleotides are TGCAGTGCTAGATCTCCTAGGAGCACAGATACGCAGTATTTT.

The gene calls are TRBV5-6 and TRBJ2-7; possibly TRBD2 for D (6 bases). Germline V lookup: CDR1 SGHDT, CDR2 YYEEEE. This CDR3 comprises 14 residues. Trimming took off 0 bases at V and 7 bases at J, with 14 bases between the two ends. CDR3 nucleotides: TGTGCCAGCAGCTTGGTTGGGGGGTTGGGGGAGCAGTACTTC. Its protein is CASSLVGGLGEQYF.

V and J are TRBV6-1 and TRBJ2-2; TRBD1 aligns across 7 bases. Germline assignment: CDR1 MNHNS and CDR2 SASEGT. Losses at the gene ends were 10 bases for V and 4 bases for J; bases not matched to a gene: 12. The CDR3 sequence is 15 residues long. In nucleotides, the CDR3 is TGTGCCACCGGGACAGACCTTAGAGGCACCGGGGAGCTGTTTTTT. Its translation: CATGTDLRGTGELFF.

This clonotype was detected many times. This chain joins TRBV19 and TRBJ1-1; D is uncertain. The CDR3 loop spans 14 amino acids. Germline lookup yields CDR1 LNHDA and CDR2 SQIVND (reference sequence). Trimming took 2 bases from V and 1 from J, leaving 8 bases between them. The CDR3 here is CASSIRETNTEAFF. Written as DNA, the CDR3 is TGTGCCAGTAGTATAAGGGAAACGAACACTGAAGCTTTCTTT.

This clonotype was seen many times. The CDR3 spells CASGDYGYTF. The DNA for the CDR3 is TGTGCCAGCGGAGACTATGGCTACACCTTC. V usage is TRBV6-6 and J usage is TRBJ1-2; no definite D call. The CDR3 is 10 amino acids. The V end was cut by 8 bases, the J end by 3 bases, with 4 bases between. Germline CDR1 MNHNY, CDR2 SVGAGI (reference sequence).

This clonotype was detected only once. DNA for the CDR3: TGCAGTGCTAGGGCCGGAGGTGGGGAGACGCCCCTCCACTTT. Translating gives CSARAGGGETPLHF. The chain couples TRBV20-1 to TRBJ1-6; D ambiguous. CDR1 and CDR2 (germline): DFQATT, SNEGSKA (reference sequence). V dropped 3 bases and J dropped 13 bases, with 19 bases sitting between them. CDR3 length: 14 amino acids.

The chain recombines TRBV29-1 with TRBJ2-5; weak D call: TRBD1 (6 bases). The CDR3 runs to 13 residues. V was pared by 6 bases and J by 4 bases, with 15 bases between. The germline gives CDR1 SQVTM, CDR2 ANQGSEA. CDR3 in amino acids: CSVANRVTETQYF. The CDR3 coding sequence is TGCAGCGTCGCTAACAGGGTTACAGAGACCCAGTACTTC.

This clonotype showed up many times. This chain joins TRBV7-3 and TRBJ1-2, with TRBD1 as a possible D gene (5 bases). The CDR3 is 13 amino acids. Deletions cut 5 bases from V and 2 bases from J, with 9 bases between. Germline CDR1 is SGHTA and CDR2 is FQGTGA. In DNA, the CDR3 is TGTGCCAGCAGCGCGGGACCGAACTATGGCTACACCTTC. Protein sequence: CASSAGPNYGYTF.

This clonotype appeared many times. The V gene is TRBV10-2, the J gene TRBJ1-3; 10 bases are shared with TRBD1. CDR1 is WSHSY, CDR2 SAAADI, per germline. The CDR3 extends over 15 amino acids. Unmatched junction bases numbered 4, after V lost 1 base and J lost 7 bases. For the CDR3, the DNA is TGCGCCAGCAGTGAGTACCCGGACAGGGGGAACACCATATATTTT. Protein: CASSEYPDRGNTIYF.

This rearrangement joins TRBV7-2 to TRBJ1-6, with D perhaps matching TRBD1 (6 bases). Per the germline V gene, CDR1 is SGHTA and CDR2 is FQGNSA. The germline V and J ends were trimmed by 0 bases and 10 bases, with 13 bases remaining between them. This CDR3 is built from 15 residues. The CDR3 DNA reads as TGTGCCAGCAGCTTAGCAGGGGGGATCTCGTCACCCCTCCACTTT. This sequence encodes CASSLAGGISSPLHF.

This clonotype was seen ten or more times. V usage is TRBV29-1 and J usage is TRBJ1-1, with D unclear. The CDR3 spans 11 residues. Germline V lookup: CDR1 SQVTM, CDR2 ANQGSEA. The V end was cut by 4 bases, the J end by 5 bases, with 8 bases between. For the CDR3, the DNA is TGCAGCGTTGTACCGGAGACTGAAGCTTTCTTT. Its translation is CSVVPETEAFF.